These 30 T cell receptor beta chains came from one sample sequenced in a study of post-analysis software for immune sequencing data. Study results and limitations: Relative to controls, patients had 4 or 5 TRBV segments at higher frequency, with TRBV5-6, TRBV5-1 and TRBV20-1 among these.

The antigens of these receptors remain unknown. Prepared libraries of TCR beta cDNA carried unique molecular identifiers. TCRdb used MiXCR to reprocess the PCR reads, holding one entry per CDR3 protein. The data show under 650,000 distinct CDR3 sequences, with roughly 40% seen just once and under 2% held by the top ten. The sequencing input was blood. These TCRs come from a girl aged 5-17 years with multiple sclerosis.

The rearrangement uses TRBV20-1 and TRBJ2-1; tentative D call: TRBD2 (6 bases). Germline CDR1 and CDR2: DFQATT and SNEGSKA (reference sequence). V lost 2 bases, J lost 0 bases, and 11 bases lay in between. The CDR3 totals 15 residues. For the CDR3, the DNA is TGCAGTGCTAGATCGATCGGGGGCTCCTACAATGAGCAGTTCTTC. This sequence encodes CSARSIGGSYNEQFF.

This clonotype was seen more than once but under ten times. The chain links TRBV5-1 to TRBJ2-1, with D possibly matching TRBD2 (5 bases). The germline V gene has CDR1 SGHRS and CDR2 YFSETQ. Trimming removed 5 bases from V and 10 bases from J, with 19 bases in between. This CDR3 is built from 14 residues. The CDR3: CASRRGGRLEEQFF. In DNA, the CDR3 is TGCGCCAGCAGGAGAGGAGGTCGGCTCGAGGAGCAGTTCTTC.

This clonotype was detected only a few times. The chain combines TRBV7-8 with TRBJ2-1; 8 bases match TRBD2. The CDR3 consists of 15 residues. The V gene end was trimmed by 5 bases and the J gene end by 1 base; junction bases not matched to a gene: 4. From germline, CDR1 is SGHVS and CDR2 FQNEAQ. CDR3 DNA sequence: TGTGCCAGCAGCCTACTAGCGGCGTCCTACAATGAGCAGTTCTTC. Translated: CASSLLAASYNEQFF.

The chain carries TRBV5-1 and TRBJ1-6; D gene uncertain. V shed 4 bases and J shed 5 bases, with 16 bases lying between them. This CDR3 spans 16 amino acids. The germline V gene has CDR1 SGHRS and CDR2 YFSETQ. The CDR3, as DNA: TGCGCCAGCAGCCTCAGCCCTGGCAGAGATAATTCACCCCTCCACTTT. Translating gives CASSLSPGRDNSPLHF.

The rearrangement uses TRBV29-1 and TRBJ1-5, with 8 bases fitting TRBD1. The CDR3 consists of 13 residues. CDR1 SQVTM and CDR2 ANQGSEA come from the germline V gene. After removal of 4 bases from V and 4 bases from J, the junction contained 3 bases not matched to a gene. The CDR3 loop reads CSVAQGANQPQHF. DNA for the CDR3: TGCAGCGTTGCCCAGGGGGCTAATCAGCCCCAGCATTTT.

This clonotype was recorded many times. At one of its ends the junction is not consistent with the germline gene, which may arise from a read error. This sequence joins TRBV5-1 and TRBJ2-7; 12 bases fit TRBD1. The CDR3 loop spans 14 amino acids. The V gene's germline CDR1 is SGHRS and CDR2 YFSETQ. The CDR3: CASSPGQGAYEQYF. CDR3 nucleotides: TGTGCCAGCAGCCCGGGACAGGGGGCTTACGAGCAGTACTTC.

The chain is built from TRBV29-1 and TRBJ1-2; no clear D. With 6 bases removed from V and 0 bases from J, the gap between germline ends came to 11 bases. CDR3 length: 13 residues. The germline V gene has CDR1 SQVTM and CDR2 ANQGSEA. DNA of the CDR3: TGCAGCGTGAAGGACGTCTCTAACTATGGCTACACCTTC. This codes for CSVKDVSNYGYTF.

The chain employs TRBV5-1 and TRBJ2-7; D might be TRBD1 (5 bases). CDR3 size: 13 residues. With 4 bases removed from V and 2 bases from J, the gap between germline ends came to 10 bases. CDR1 is SGHRS, CDR2 YFSETQ, per germline. The DNA for the CDR3 is TGCGCCAGCAGCACCCAGGGTGCCTACGAGCAGTACTTC. It is translated as CASSTQGAYEQYF.

The gene calls are TRBV10-3 and TRBJ1-2; D ambiguous. Trimming stripped 6 bases from V and 3 bases from J, with 20 bases between. Germline V lookup: CDR1 ENHRY, CDR2 SYGVKD. This CDR3 spans 16 amino acids. For the CDR3, the DNA is TGTGCCATCAGCTCTGGAAAGCAAAAGGGATACTATGGCTACACCTTC. Protein sequence: CAISSGKQKGYYGYTF.

In its sample, this clonotype was seen many times. The CDR3, as DNA: TGCAGTGCCGATGGGACTAGCGGGAGGGGCTACGAGCAGTACTTC. It specifies CSADGTSGRGYEQYF. The chain combines TRBV20-1 with TRBJ2-7; TRBD2 aligns across 16 bases. After removal of 6 bases from V and 3 bases from J, the junction contained 5 bases not matched to a gene. Germline V gives CDR1 DFQATT, CDR2 SNEGSKA (reference sequence). This CDR3 contains 15 residues.

A single count supports this clonotype. This chain joins TRBV6-5 and TRBJ1-4; D is uncertain. The germline gives CDR1 MNHEY, CDR2 SVGAGI. The CDR3 length is 13 residues. V was pared by 10 bases and J by 5 bases, with 14 bases between. The CDR3 here is CATRSGSNEKLFF. The CDR3 region has the DNA TGTGCCACAAGGAGCGGATCGAATGAAAAACTGTTTTTT.

The chain carries TRBV10-3 and TRBJ1-2; perhaps TRBD1 as D (6 bases). Deletions cut 3 bases from V and 2 bases from J, with 7 bases between. CDR3 length equals 13 residues. Germline V gene sequence: CDR1 ENHRY, CDR2 SYGVKD. CDR3 nucleotides: TGTGCCATCAGTGACGGGGGCAACTATGGCTACACCTTC. Amino acids: CAISDGGNYGYTF.

The chain links TRBV3-1 to TRBJ2-5; possible D gene TRBD2, 6 bases. The CDR3 totals 14 residues. Trimming left V 6 bases short and J 4 bases short, with 15 bases between. Germline V lookup: CDR1 LGHDT, CDR2 YNNKEL (reference sequence). CDR3 nucleotide sequence: TGTGCCAGCAGTCCTCTAGCGTTCGGAGAGACCCAGTACTTC. It yields the protein CASSPLAFGETQYF.

As to this clonotype: The germline gene is not matched at one end of the junction; a read error may be the cause. This sequence joins TRBV6-4 and TRBJ2-3; TRBD1 might be the D (5 bases). CDR3 length equals 14 residues. Germline V gives CDR1 MRHNA, CDR2 SNTAGT. The CDR3 nucleotides read TGTGCCAGCGGTGACTCACAGGGCACAGATACGCAGTATTTT. Amino acids: CASGDSQGTDTQYF.

Only a few counts were recorded for this clonotype. This sequence joins TRBV5-1 and TRBJ1-1; D not resolved. The CDR3 has 13 residues. V was cut by 3 bases and J by 0 bases, with 6 bases left in between. Germline values: CDR1 SGHRS, CDR2 YFSETQ. As DNA, the CDR3 is TGCGCCAGCAGCTGGGCTCTGAACACTGAAGCTTTCTTT. Amino acids: CASSWALNTEAFF.

This clonotype was recorded a few times. CDR3 protein: CSLSSGYQETQYF. CDR3 coding DNA: TGCAGTTTGTCCAGCGGATACCAAGAGACCCAGTACTTC. The V and J genes are TRBV20-1 and TRBJ2-5; D is possibly TRBD2 (5 bases). CDR1 and CDR2 (germline): DFQATT, SNEGSKA (reference sequence). V lost 8 bases, J lost 0 bases, and 13 bases lay in between. This CDR3 has 13 amino acids.

This clonotype was found a few times. The chain uses TRBV20-1 and TRBJ2-1, with 14 positions matching TRBD2. Germline loops: CDR1 DFQATT, CDR2 SNEGSKA (reference sequence). This CDR3 comprises 14 residues. Trimming at V came to 5 bases and at J to 9 bases, leaving 6 bases not matched to a gene. The CDR3 DNA is TGCAGTGCTTTAGCCGGGACTAGCGGGGGTGAGCAGTTCTTC. This translates into CSALAGTSGGEQFF.

This clonotype was counted only a few times. This rearrangement joins TRBV27 to TRBJ2-7; D might be TRBD1 (6 bases). The CDR3 has 14 residues. V lost 6 bases and J 3 bases, leaving 15 bases between the germline ends. The germline V gene has CDR1 MNHEY and CDR2 SMNVEV (reference sequence). The CDR3 DNA is TGTGCCAGCAGATCCTATCAGGACAGCTACGAGCAGTACTTC. Its protein is CASRSYQDSYEQYF.

The rearrangement joins TRBV28 to TRBJ2-7, with TRBD1 as a possible D gene (6 bases). Per germline, CDR1 MDHEN and CDR2 SYDVKM. The CDR3 runs 14 residues. Trimming took 7 bases from V and 4 from J, leaving 17 bases between them. As DNA, the CDR3 is TGTGCCAGCAACCGCCCCGGGACAAGTTACGAGCAGTACTTC. Its protein product is CASNRPGTSYEQYF.

This clonotype was seen only once. The V call is TRBV5-1, the J call TRBJ2-3; the D is unclear. Germline V CDR1 and CDR2: SGHRS, YFSETQ. The V end was cut by 0 bases, the J end by 0 bases, with 14 bases between. CDR3 length: 17 residues. CDR3 bases: TGCGCCAGCAGCTTGGCCCCAGTCAGGCCTAGCACAGATACGCAGTATTTT. It specifies CASSLAPVRPSTDTQYF.

The table lists this clonotype with a few counts. This chain connects TRBV11-2 to TRBJ1-2, with D uncertain. The CDR3 is 15 residues long. V dropped 1 base and J dropped 8 bases, with 17 bases sitting between them. Germline lookup yields CDR1 SGHAT and CDR2 FQNNGV. The CDR3 DNA sequence: TGTGCCAGCAGCTTAGTGGGCGTGTACAGCCGCGGCTACACCTTC. Translating gives CASSLVGVYSRGYTF.

This rearrangement joins TRBV29-1 to TRBJ1-1; D possibly corresponds to TRBD1 (5 bases). Trimming removed 4 bases at V and 6 bases at J, with 36 bases between. CDR3 size: 20 residues. The germline V gene encodes CDR1 SQVTM and CDR2 ANQGSEA. DNA of the CDR3: TGCAGCGTTGCGGTTCAAGTAAGGGGAAAACGGGTGCGCCTTAACCCTGAAGCTTTCTTT. This gives the protein CSVAVQVRGKRVRLNPEAFF.

This sequence joins TRBV7-2 and TRBJ1-1; TRBD1 aligns across 7 bases. The CDR3 totals 15 residues. Germline CDR1 is SGHTA and CDR2 is FQGNSA. V shed 2 bases, J shed 1 base, and the junction held 4 bases outside the gene matches. The CDR3 bases are TGTGCCAGCAGCTTACAGGGACAGACGAACACTGAAGCTTTCTTT. Translated: CASSLQGQTNTEAFF.

This rearrangement joins TRBV27 to TRBJ1-1; a possible D gene is TRBD1 (5 bases). Germline V gene sequence: CDR1 MNHEY, CDR2 SMNVEV (reference sequence). The V gene lost 5 bases and the J gene lost 6 bases, with 16 bases spanning the gap. This CDR3 comprises 14 residues. As DNA, the CDR3 is TGTGCCAGCAGTCGCCAGGGATTGTACGCTGAAGCTTTCTTT. Its protein product is CASSRQGLYAEAFF.

A note on this clonotype: A read error may be the cause here, since a much bigger clone is one base away. J is TRBJ1-1 and V is TRBV27, with 7 bases lining up with TRBD1. In germline, CDR1 is MNHEY, CDR2 SMNVEV (reference sequence). The CDR3 loop spans 15 amino acids. J was trimmed by 4 bases and V by 7 bases; bases with no gene match: 12. The CDR3 DNA reads as TGTGCCAGCACCTTGGAGGCAGGGGGAGGCACTGAAGCTTTCTTT. Amino acid sequence: CASTLEAGGGTEAFF.

This clonotype was observed a few times. The chain has TRBV27 and TRBJ2-3, with a weak D call TRBD1 (5 bases). Germline V gene sequence: CDR1 MNHEY, CDR2 SMNVEV (reference sequence). V was clipped by 3 bases and J by 7 bases, with 17 bases between them. CDR3 size: 15 residues. CDR3 sequence (DNA): TGTGCCAGCAGTTTGGGGCCCTCGGTCGACCATACGCAGTATTTT. It yields the protein CASSLGPSVDHTQYF.

DNA of the CDR3: TGTGCCATCAGTGAGTCCCTATATGGCTACACCTTC. Translating gives CAISESLYGYTF. The rearrangement joins TRBV10-3 to TRBJ1-2; D is uncertain. Germline-derived CDR1 and CDR2 are ENHRY and SYGVKD. V dropped 0 bases and J dropped 5 bases, with 4 bases sitting between them. This CDR3 comprises 12 residues.

A few counts support this clonotype. J is TRBJ1-2 and V is TRBV5-6; a possible D gene is TRBD1 (5 bases). With 3 bases removed from V and 6 bases from J, the gap between germline ends came to 15 bases. The germline V gene has CDR1 SGHDT and CDR2 YYEEEE. The CDR3 has 14 amino acids. CDR3 in DNA: TGTGCCAGCAGCTCCTATCTAAGGGGCGATGGCTACACCTTC. It codes for CASSSYLRGDGYTF.

The V call is TRBV9, the J call TRBJ2-5, with D possibly called TRBD1 or TRBD2 (6 bases each). Germline V gene sequence: CDR1 SGDLS, CDR2 YYNGEE. The CDR3 sequence is 10 residues long. The V end lost 10 bases, the J end lost 11 bases, and 15 bases lay between the germline ends. The CDR3 is CAPEEGEQYF. The CDR3 DNA sequence: TGTGCCCCTGAGGAGGGGGAGCAGTACTTC. Drawing the rest from reference TRBV9 and TRBJ2-5, the complete variable domain is DSGVTQTPKHLITATGQRVTLRCSPRSGDLSVYWYQQSLDQGLQFLIQYYNGEERAKGNILERFSAQQFPDLHSELNLSSLELGDSALYFCAPEEGEQYFGPGTRLLVL.

The chain carries TRBV5-1 and TRBJ1-4; unclear D gene. Trimming shortened V by 3 bases and J by 8 bases, and 8 bases separated the two germline ends. Germline V lookup: CDR1 SGHRS, CDR2 YFSETQ. The CDR3 contains 12 residues. The DNA for the CDR3 is TGCGCCAGCAGCTCCCAAGGAGAAAAACTGTTTTTT. Translation: CASSSQGEKLFF.